Described below is a single TCR beta chain sequence and its context. Its antigen is unknown. At one of its ends the junction is not consistent with the germline gene, which may arise from a read error. CDR1 and CDR2 from the germline V gene are MNHNS and SASEGT. The CDR3 is made up of 13 amino acids. The sample belongs to a study of shared clonotypes between healthy human individuals. Libraries were prepared by immunoSEQ multiplex PCR; TCRdb keeps only in-frame clonotypes and omits some of them. Of some 550,000 clones in the sample, about 96% were seen once. General study findings and limits: Naive subsets usually exceeded memory subsets in estimated richness. Non-shared clonotypes displayed generation probabilities falling below those of clonotypes present in all four donors.

This TCR came from a young woman in good health. The chain employs TRBV6-1 and TRBJ2-7; D is ambiguous. The sequenced sample consisted of naive CD4+ T cells sorted from blood. Subset given: CD45RA+ positively selected. As DNA, the CDR3 is TGTGCCAGCAGAGAAGTAAACTCCTACGAGCAGTACTTC. Its protein product is CASREVNSYEQYF.